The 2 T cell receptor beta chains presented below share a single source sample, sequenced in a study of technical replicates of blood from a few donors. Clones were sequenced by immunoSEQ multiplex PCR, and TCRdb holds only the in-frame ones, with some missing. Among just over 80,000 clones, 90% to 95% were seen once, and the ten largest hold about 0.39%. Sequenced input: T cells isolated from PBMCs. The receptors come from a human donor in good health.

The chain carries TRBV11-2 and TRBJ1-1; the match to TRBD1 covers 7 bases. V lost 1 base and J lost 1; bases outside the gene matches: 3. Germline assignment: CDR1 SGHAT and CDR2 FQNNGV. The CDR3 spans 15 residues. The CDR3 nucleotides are TGTGCCAGCAGCTTAGCCGGGACAGCGAACACTGAAGCTTTCTTT. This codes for CASSLAGTANTEAFF.

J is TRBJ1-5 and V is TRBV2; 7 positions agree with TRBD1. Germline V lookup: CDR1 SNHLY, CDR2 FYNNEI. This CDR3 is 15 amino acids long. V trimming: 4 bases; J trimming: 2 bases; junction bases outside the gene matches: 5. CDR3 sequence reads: CASSVQGKGNQPQHF. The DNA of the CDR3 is TGTGCCAGCAGTGTACAGGGGAAAGGCAATCAGCCCCAGCATTTT.